One and the same sample provided the 22 T cell receptor beta chains below, sequenced in a study of PD-1 blockade in classical Hodgkin lymphoma. Each patient relapsed following autologous stem cell transplantation, and prior brentuximab vedotin exposure differed. Repertoires were generated with immunoSEQ multiplex PCR, while TCRdb's copy carries only in-frame clones and drops some. The sample consists of some 84,000 clones, about 90% of them appearing once. The sequencing here drew on peripheral blood mononuclear cells (PBMCs), taken before the second cycle of nivolumab. The receptors here all came from a human donor with classical Hodgkin lymphoma.

The rearrangement joins TRBV9 to TRBJ1-4, with D perhaps matching TRBD1 (5 bases). The ends were cut back, 0 bases at V and 2 bases at J, with 8 bases in the middle. The CDR3 covers 15 residues. Germline V gives CDR1 SGDLS, CDR2 YYNGEE. The CDR3 nucleotides are TGTGCCAGCAGCGTAGGGGGACTGACTAATGAAAAACTGTTTTTT. Protein sequence: CASSVGGLTNEKLFF.

This chain uses TRBV10-2 with TRBJ2-5, with 9 bases aligning to TRBD2. The J call is doubtful: the DNA matches TRBJ2-7 better. The CDR3 loop spans 18 amino acids. CDR1 is WSHSY, CDR2 SAAADI, per germline. The CDR3 sequence is CASSTPGLATSFGYEQYF. DNA for the CDR3: TGCGCCAGCAGCACGCCGGGACTAGCAACGAGTTTTGGGTACGAGCAGTACTTC.

V gene TRBV13 combines with J gene TRBJ2-5, with D possibly being TRBD1 (6 bases). The germline gives CDR1 PRHDT, CDR2 FYEKMQ (reference sequence). This CDR3 has 15 residues. Trimming removed 5 bases from V and 2 bases from J, with 15 bases in between. CDR3 region: CASSPVKQGQETQYF. In nucleotides, the CDR3 is TGTGCCAGCAGCCCCGTCAAACAGGGTCAAGAGACCCAGTACTTC. Full variable domain (remainder filled in from reference TRBV13 and TRBJ2-5): AAGVIQSPRHLIKEKRETATLKCYPIPRHDTVYWYQQGPGQDPQFLISFYEKMQSDKGSIPDRFSAQQFSDYHSELNMSSLELGDSALYFCASSPVKQGQETQYFGPGTRLLVL.

In its sample, this clone was seen once. The chain joins TRBV11-2 to TRBJ2-7, with a weak D call TRBD2 (6 bases). The CDR3 is 15 amino acids. The ends were cut back, 6 bases at V and 3 bases at J, with 18 bases in the middle. The germline V gene has CDR1 SGHAT and CDR2 FQNNGV. CDR3 region: CASRETRDFIYEQYF. CDR3 nucleotides: TGTGCCAGCAGGGAAACCCGGGACTTCATCTACGAGCAGTACTTC.

This clone was recorded only once. This chain links TRBV30 with TRBJ1-1; no clear D gene. V was shortened by 1 base and J by 0 bases, with 6 bases between the two germline ends. The CDR3 loop spans 13 amino acids. Germline CDR1 reads GTSNPN; CDR2 reads SVGIG (reference sequence). This CDR3 reads CAWSDRMNTEAFF. CDR3 DNA: TGTGCCTGGAGTGATAGGATGAACACTGAAGCTTTCTTT.

The V and J genes are TRBV21-1 and TRBJ2-7; TRBD2 is taken as the D call from the table, unchecked against the DNA. TRBV21-1 constitutes a pseudogene. This CDR3 comprises 12 residues. The CDR3 DNA follows: TGTGCCAGCAGACCTCTATACTGGGAGCAGTACTTC. It yields the protein CASRPLYWEQYF.

The chain joins TRBV5-1 to TRBJ2-7; 11 positions match TRBD2. V shed 4 bases and J 7 bases; nucleotides not matched to a gene: 10. The CDR3 loop spans 15 amino acids. The germline V gene has CDR1 SGHRS and CDR2 YFSETQ. The CDR3 bases are TGCGCCAGCAGCAACACTTTAGCGGGAGGGGAAGAGCAGTACTTC. It yields the protein CASSNTLAGGEEQYF.

The rearrangement links TRBV30 to TRBJ2-7, with D possibly TRBD2 on 6 matching bases. Per germline, CDR1 GTSNPN and CDR2 SVGIG (reference sequence). V lost 8 bases to trimming and J lost 0 bases, with 23 bases between them. The CDR3 is made up of 16 amino acids. CDR3 amino acids: CASIDRRLGSSYEQYF. The CDR3 DNA sequence: TGTGCCAGCATCGACCGGAGACTAGGGTCCTCCTACGAGCAGTACTTC. Complete variable domain (other parts from reference TRBV30 and TRBJ2-7): SQTIHQWPATLVQPVGSPLSLECTVEGTSNPNLYWYRQAAGRGLQLLFYSVGIGQISSEVPQNLSASRPQDRQFILSSKKLLLSDSGFYLCASIDRRLGSSYEQYFGPGTRLTVT.

This clone was observed a handful of times. V usage is TRBV5-5 and J usage is TRBJ2-7, with D maybe TRBD1 (5 bases). This CDR3 comprises 14 residues. Germline CDR1 is SGHKS and CDR2 is YYEKEE (reference sequence). Trimming removed 0 bases at V and 5 bases at J, with 12 bases between. The CDR3, as DNA: TGTGCCAGCAGCTTGGGGCAGGGATCCCACGAGCAGTACTTC. It specifies CASSLGQGSHEQYF.

The chain joins TRBV27 to TRBJ1-1; D unresolved. V was cut by 6 bases and J by 4 bases, with 6 bases left in between. The CDR3 consists of 11 residues. Germline values: CDR1 MNHEY, CDR2 SMNVEV (reference sequence). The CDR3 protein is CASRLGTEAFF. The CDR3 nucleotides are TGTGCCAGCAGGTTGGGCACTGAAGCTTTCTTT.

The chain uses TRBV28 and TRBJ2-1; 8 bases are a match to TRBD1. Germline CDR1 reads MDHEN; CDR2 reads SYDVKM. With V trimmed by 5 bases and J by 7 bases, 7 bases remained unmatched. The CDR3 extends over 14 amino acids. CDR3 protein: CASSSRTGLNEQFF. DNA for the CDR3: TGTGCCAGCAGTAGCCGGACAGGGTTAAATGAGCAGTTCTTC.

This chain joins TRBV7-2 and TRBJ1-1; D unclear. Germline V gene sequence: CDR1 SGHTA, CDR2 FQGNSA. V lost 5 bases to trimming and J lost 8 bases, with 9 bases between them. This CDR3 contains 11 residues. Here the CDR3 reads CASSLRSEAFF. As DNA, the CDR3 is TGTGCCAGCAGCCTCCGTTCCGAAGCTTTCTTT.

The rearrangement links TRBV6-5 to TRBJ1-4; D may be TRBD1 (6 bases). V was cut by 7 bases and J by 8 bases, with 11 bases left in between. Germline V gene data show CDR1 as MNHEY and CDR2 as SVGAGI. CDR3 length: 12 amino acids. The CDR3 DNA sequence: TGTGCCAGCATTTCGGGGGCGGAAAAACTGTTTTTT. As protein: CASISGAEKLFF.

The V and J genes are TRBV20-1 and TRBJ2-1; D call uncertain. CDR3 length: 11 residues. Germline-derived CDR1 and CDR2 are DFQATT and SNEGSKA (reference sequence). V was cut by 2 bases and J by 7 bases, with 6 bases left in between. This CDR3 reads CSARLVNEQFF. CDR3 DNA: TGCAGTGCTAGACTAGTGAATGAGCAGTTCTTC.

The genes are TRBV9 and TRBJ2-1; 13 bases match TRBD2. The V segment lost 4 bases and the J segment 6 bases; nucleotides outside the gene matches: 4. Germline CDR1 and CDR2: SGDLS and YYNGEE. This CDR3 comprises 15 residues. CDR3 residues: CASSPRTSGGNEQFF. CDR3 sequence (DNA): TGTGCCAGCAGCCCCAGGACTAGCGGGGGCAATGAGCAGTTCTTC.

CDR3: CASSLGGDSQETQYF. The CDR3 DNA reads as TGCGCCAGCAGCTTGGGCGGGGACAGCCAAGAGACCCAGTACTTC. The rearrangement uses TRBV5-1 and TRBJ2-5; TRBD1 is a possible D gene (7 bases). CDR1 and CDR2 from the germline V gene are SGHRS and YFSETQ. Trimming shortened V by 0 bases and J by 1 base, and 10 bases separated the two germline ends. The CDR3 runs 15 residues.

The chain employs TRBV7-2 and TRBJ1-2, with 7 bases matching TRBD1. CDR3 length equals 15 residues. Germline-derived CDR1 and CDR2 are SGHTA and FQGNSA. J lost 7 bases, V lost 0 bases, and 8 bases had no gene match. The CDR3 loop is CASSLAGTARSGYTF. CDR3 nucleotides: TGTGCCAGCAGCTTAGCGGGGACAGCAAGAAGTGGCTACACCTTC.

The chain links TRBV6-4 to TRBJ1-2; 7 bases fit TRBD1. CDR1 and CDR2 (germline): MRHNA, SNTAGT. The trim removed 6 bases at V and 10 bases at J, leaving 5 bases unmatched. CDR3 length: 11 amino acids. CDR3 coding DNA: TGTGCCAGCAGACAGGGGACGATCTACACCTTC. Translated, it gives CASRQGTIYTF.

The chain recombines TRBV7-8 with TRBJ1-1; 8 bases map to TRBD1. Trimming removed 5 bases from V and 3 bases from J; junction bases left unmatched: 8. The CDR3 contains 15 residues. From germline, CDR1 is SGHVS and CDR2 FQNEAQ. The CDR3: CASSPRTGRYTEAFF. The CDR3 region has the DNA TGTGCCAGCAGCCCCCGGACAGGGAGGTACACTGAAGCTTTCTTT.

CDR3 protein: CASSPGRVFGQPQHF. CDR3 DNA sequence: TGTGCCAGTAGCCCGGGCAGGGTCTTCGGCCAGCCCCAGCATTTT. The chain links TRBV19 to TRBJ1-5; weak D call: TRBD1 (5 bases). V was trimmed by 6 bases and J by 7 bases, leaving 19 bases between them. The germline V gene has CDR1 LNHDA and CDR2 SQIVND (reference sequence). This CDR3 has 15 residues.

The CDR3 region is CARTRTDTSGNTIYF. As DNA, the CDR3 is TGTGCCCGAACCCGGACAGATACCTCTGGAAACACCATATATTTT. The genes are TRBV9 and TRBJ1-3, with D maybe TRBD1 (6 bases). The length of the CDR3 is 15 residues. The ends were cut back, 10 bases at V and 0 bases at J, with 17 bases in the middle. Germline loops: CDR1 SGDLS, CDR2 YYNGEE.

In this sample, this clone turned up once. The V gene is TRBV6-5, the J gene TRBJ2-7; maybe TRBD2 (6 bases). There are 14 residues in the CDR3. CDR1 MNHEY and CDR2 SVGAGI come from the germline V gene. V was cut by 0 bases and J by 6 bases, with 12 bases left in between. Written as DNA, the CDR3 is TGTGCCAGCAGTTACTCGGACCCGGAGGGCGAGCAGTACTTC. Its protein product is CASSYSDPEGEQYF.